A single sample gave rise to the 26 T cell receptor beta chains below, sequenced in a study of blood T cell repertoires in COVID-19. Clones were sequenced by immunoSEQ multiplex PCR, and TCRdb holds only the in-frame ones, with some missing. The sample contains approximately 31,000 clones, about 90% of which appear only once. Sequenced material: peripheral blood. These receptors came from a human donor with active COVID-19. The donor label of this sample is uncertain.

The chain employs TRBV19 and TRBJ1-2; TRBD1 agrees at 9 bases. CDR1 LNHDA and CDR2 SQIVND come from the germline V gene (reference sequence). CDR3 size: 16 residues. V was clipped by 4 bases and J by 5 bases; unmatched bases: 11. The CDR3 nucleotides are TGTGCCAGTAGTACCCCGCCCCGGACAGGGGAGTATGGCTACACCTTC. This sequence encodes CASSTPPRTGEYGYTF.

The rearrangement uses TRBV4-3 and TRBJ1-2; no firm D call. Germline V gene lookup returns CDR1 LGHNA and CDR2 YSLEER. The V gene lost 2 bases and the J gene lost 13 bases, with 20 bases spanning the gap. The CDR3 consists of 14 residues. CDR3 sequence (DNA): TGCGCCAGCAGCCAAACTAATATACTTATGGAGCCCACCTTC. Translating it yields CASSQTNILMEPTF.

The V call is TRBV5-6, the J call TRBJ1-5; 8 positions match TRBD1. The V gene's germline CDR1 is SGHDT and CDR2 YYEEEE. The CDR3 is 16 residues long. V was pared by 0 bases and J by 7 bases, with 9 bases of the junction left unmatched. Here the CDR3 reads CASSLARTGRHQPQHF. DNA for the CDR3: TGTGCCAGCAGCTTGGCTAGGACAGGGCGTCACCAGCCCCAGCATTTT.

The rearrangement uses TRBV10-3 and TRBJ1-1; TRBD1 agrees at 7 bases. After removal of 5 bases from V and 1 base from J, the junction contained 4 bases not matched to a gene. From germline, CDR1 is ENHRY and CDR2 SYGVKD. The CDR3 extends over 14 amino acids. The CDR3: CAISKGQTNTEAFF. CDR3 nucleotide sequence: TGTGCCATCAGTAAGGGACAGACGAACACTGAAGCTTTCTTT.

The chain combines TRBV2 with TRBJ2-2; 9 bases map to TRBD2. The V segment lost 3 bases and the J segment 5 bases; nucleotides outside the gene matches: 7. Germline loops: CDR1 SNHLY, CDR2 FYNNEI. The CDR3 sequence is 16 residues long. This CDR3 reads CASSETSGWDTGELFF. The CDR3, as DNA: TGTGCCAGCAGTGAGACTAGCGGATGGGATACCGGGGAGCTGTTTTTT.

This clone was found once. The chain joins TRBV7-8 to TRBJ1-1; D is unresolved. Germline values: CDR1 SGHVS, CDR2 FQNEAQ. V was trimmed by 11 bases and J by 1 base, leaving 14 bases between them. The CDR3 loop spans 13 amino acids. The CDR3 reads CAARAGTNTEAFF. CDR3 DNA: TGTGCCGCGCGGGCAGGCACGAACACTGAAGCTTTCTTT.

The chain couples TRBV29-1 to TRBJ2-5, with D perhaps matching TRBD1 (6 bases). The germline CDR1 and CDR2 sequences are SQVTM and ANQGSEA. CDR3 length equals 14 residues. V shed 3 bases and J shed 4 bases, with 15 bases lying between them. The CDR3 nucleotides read TGCAGCGTTGACTACGGCAGGGGATCAGAGACCCAGTACTTC. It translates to CSVDYGRGSETQYF.

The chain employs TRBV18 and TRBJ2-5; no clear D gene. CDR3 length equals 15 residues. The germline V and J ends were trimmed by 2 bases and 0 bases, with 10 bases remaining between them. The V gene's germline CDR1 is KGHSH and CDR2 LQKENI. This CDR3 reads CASSPSIADQETQYF. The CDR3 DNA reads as TGTGCCAGCTCACCATCGATCGCGGACCAAGAGACCCAGTACTTC.

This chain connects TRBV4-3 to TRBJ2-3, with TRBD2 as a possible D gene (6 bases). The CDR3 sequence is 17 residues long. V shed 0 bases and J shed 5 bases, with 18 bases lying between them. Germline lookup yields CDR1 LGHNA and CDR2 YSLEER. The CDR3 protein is CASSQEFEWQGGDTQYF. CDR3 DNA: TGCGCCAGCAGCCAAGAGTTCGAATGGCAGGGAGGAGATACGCAGTATTTT.

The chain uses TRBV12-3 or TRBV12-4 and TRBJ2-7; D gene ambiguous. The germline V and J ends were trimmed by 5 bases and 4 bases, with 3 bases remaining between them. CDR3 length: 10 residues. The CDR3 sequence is CASSPYEQYF. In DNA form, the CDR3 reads TGTGCCAGCAGTCCTTACGAGCAGTACTTC.

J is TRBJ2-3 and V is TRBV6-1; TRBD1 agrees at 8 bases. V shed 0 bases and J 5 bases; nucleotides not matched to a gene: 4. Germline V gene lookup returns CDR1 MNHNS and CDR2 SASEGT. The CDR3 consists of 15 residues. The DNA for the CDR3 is TGTGCCAGCAGTGAAGCTCAGGGGGCAGGAGATACGCAGTATTTT. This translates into CASSEAQGAGDTQYF.

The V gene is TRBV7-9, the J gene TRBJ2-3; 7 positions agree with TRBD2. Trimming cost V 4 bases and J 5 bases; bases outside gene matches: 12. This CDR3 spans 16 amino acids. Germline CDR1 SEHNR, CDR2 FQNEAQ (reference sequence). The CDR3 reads CASSSGGSRLGDTQYF. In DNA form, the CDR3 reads TGTGCCAGCAGCTCCGGGGGGAGTCGATTAGGAGATACGCAGTATTTT.

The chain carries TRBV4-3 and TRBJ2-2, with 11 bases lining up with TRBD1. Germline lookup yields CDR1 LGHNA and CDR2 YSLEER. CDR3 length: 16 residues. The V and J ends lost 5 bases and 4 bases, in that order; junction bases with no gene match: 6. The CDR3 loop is CASSDLGTGGTGELFF. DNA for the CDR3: TGCGCCAGCAGCGACCTCGGGACAGGGGGCACCGGGGAGCTGTTTTTT.

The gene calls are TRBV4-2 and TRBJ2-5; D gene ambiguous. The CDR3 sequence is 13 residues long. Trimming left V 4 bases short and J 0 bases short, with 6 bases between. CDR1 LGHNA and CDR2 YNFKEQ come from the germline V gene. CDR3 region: CASSLNYQETQYF. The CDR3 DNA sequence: TGTGCCAGCAGCCTCAACTACCAAGAGACCCAGTACTTC.

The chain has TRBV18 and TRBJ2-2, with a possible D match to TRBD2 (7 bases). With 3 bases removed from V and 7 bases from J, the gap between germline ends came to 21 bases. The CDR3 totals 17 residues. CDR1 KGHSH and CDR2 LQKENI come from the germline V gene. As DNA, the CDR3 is TGTGCCAGCTCACCGGCGCCAGGGGAGGGAAGAGTCGGGGAGCTGTTTTTT. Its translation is CASSPAPGEGRVGELFF.

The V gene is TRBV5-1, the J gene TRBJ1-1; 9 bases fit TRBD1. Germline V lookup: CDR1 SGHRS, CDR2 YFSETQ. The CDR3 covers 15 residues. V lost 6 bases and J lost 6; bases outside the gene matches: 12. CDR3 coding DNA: TGCGCCAGCACTCAACCCGGGACAGGGAAACCTGAAGCTTTCTTT. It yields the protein CASTQPGTGKPEAFF.

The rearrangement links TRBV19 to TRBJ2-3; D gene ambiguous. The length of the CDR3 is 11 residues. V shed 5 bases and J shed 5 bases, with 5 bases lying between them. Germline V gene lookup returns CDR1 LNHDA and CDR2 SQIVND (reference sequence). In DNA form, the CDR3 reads TGTGCCAGTAGTGTCAGAGATACGCAGTATTTT. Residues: CASSVRDTQYF.

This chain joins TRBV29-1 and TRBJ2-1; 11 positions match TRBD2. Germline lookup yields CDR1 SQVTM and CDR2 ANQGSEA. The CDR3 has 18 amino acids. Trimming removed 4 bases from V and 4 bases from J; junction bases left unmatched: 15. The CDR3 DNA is TGCAGCGTTGCACGTCTTCTAGCGGGGGGATCCTCTTACAATGAGCAGTTCTTC. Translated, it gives CSVARLLAGGSSYNEQFF.

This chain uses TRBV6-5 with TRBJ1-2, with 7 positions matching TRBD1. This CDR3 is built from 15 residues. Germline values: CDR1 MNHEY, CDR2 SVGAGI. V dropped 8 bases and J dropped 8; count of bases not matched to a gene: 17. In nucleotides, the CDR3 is TGTGCCAGCCTATCGACCAGAGACAGGGCGAAAGGCTACACCTTC. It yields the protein CASLSTRDRAKGYTF.

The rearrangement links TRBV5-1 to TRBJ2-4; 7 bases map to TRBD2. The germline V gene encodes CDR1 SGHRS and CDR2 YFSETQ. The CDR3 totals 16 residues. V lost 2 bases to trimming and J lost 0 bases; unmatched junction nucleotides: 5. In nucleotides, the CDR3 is TGCGCCAGCAGCTTAGGGACTACTCTAGCCAAAAACATTCAGTACTTC. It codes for CASSLGTTLAKNIQYF.

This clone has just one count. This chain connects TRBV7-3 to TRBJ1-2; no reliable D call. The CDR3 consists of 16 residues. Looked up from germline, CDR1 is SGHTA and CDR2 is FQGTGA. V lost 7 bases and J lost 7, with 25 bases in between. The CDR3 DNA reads TGTGCCAGCACCTCAAAGTTCGCGGGCCTGGTAGGTGGCTACACCTTC. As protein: CASTSKFAGLVGGYTF.

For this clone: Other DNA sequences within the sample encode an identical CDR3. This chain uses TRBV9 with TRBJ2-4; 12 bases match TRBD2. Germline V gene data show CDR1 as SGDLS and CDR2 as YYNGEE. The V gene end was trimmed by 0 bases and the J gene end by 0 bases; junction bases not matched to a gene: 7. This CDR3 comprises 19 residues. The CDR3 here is CASSVGSSGGGLAKNIQYF. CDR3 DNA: TGTGCCAGCAGCGTAGGCTCTAGCGGGGGGGGTTTAGCCAAAAACATTCAGTACTTC. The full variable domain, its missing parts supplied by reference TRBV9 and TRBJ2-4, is DSGVTQTPKHLITATGQRVTLRCSPRSGDLSVYWYQQSLDQGLQFLIQYYNGEERAKGNILERFSAQQFPDLHSELNLSSLELGDSALYFCASSVGSSGGGLAKNIQYFGAGTRLSVL.

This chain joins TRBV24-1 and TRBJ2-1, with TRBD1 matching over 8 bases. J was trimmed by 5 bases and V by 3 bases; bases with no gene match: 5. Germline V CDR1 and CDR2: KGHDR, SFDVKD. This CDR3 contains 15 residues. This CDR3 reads CATSDQPGQDNEQFF. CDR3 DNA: TGTGCCACCAGTGATCAACCGGGACAGGACAATGAGCAGTTCTTC.

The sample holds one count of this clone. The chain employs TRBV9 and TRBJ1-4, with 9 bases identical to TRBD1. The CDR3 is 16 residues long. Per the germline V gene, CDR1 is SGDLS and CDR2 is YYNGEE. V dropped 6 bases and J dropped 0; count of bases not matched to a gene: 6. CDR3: CASNRQGGATNEKLFF. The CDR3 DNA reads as TGTGCCAGCAACAGACAGGGGGGGGCAACTAATGAAAAACTGTTTTTT.

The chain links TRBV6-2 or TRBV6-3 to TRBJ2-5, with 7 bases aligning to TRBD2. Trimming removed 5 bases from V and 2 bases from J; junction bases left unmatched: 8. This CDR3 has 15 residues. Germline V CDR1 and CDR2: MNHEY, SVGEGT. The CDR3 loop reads CASSGASGLQETQYF. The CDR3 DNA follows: TGTGCCAGCAGTGGGGCTAGCGGACTACAAGAGACCCAGTACTTC.

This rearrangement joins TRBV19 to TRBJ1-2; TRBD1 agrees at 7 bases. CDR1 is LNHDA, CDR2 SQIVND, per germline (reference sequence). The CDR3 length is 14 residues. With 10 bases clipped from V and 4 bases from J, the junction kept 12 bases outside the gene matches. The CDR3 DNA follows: TGTGCCATTTGGACAGGACCCTATGGCTATGGCTACACCTTC. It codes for CAIWTGPYGYGYTF.